What follows are 27 T cell receptor beta chains derived from one specimen sequenced in a study of T cells after yellow fever vaccination. Each CDR3 protein is one row after TCRdb ran MiXCR on the 5' RACE reads. The top ten clones hold over 14% of a sample with about 360,000 distinct CDR3 sequences, roughly 6.2% of them seen once. The sample consisted of PBMCs, taken 5 days after the yellow fever booster vaccination. These TCRs come from a man aged 25 to 40 who received the YFV17D yellow fever vaccine.

This clonotype was counted many times. CDR3: CASSLATGNVEKLFF. The CDR3 DNA follows: TGCGCCAGCAGCTTAGCGACAGGGAATGTGGAAAAACTGTTTTTT. The rearrangement joins TRBV5-1 to TRBJ1-4, with 7 bases fitting TRBD1. Germline CDR1 SGHRS, CDR2 YFSETQ. The CDR3 consists of 15 residues. The trim removed 2 bases at V and 8 bases at J, leaving 9 bases unmatched. The whole variable domain, remainder taken from reference TRBV5-1 and TRBJ1-4, is KAGVTQTPRYLIKTRGQQVTLSCSPISGHRSVSWYQQTPGQGLQFLFEYFSETQRNKGNFPGRFSGRQFSNSRSEMNVSTLELGDSALYLCASSLATGNVEKLFFGSGTQLSVL.

This clonotype has ten or more counts. The chain has TRBV10-3 and TRBJ2-7; 9 bases match TRBD1. This CDR3 is built from 15 residues. Germline assignment: CDR1 ENHRY and CDR2 SYGVKD. V gave up 0 bases and J gave up 6 bases; unmatched junction bases: 6. The CDR3 DNA follows: TGTGCCATCAGTGAGTCCCGGACAGGGGTCGGCGAGCAGTACTTC. Amino acids: CAISESRTGVGEQYF.

This chain links TRBV20-1 with TRBJ2-5, with 7 bases that match TRBD2. Germline assignment: CDR1 DFQATT and CDR2 SNEGSKA (reference sequence). V shed 6 bases, J shed 4 bases, and the junction held 5 bases outside the gene matches. CDR3 length: 12 amino acids. The CDR3 sequence is CSAGGTAETQYF. CDR3 DNA: TGCAGTGCGGGAGGGACCGCAGAGACCCAGTACTTC.

At least ten counts were recorded for this clonotype. This CDR3 reads CASSSPGGYSGEQFF. Here the CDR3 DNA reads TGTGCCAGCAGCTCCCCAGGGGGCTACTCGGGGGAGCAGTTCTTC. The chain carries TRBV7-2 and TRBJ2-1; 8 nucleotides match TRBD1. The V gene's germline CDR1 is SGHTA and CDR2 FQGNSA. With V trimmed by 4 bases and J by 10 bases, 12 bases remained unmatched. This CDR3 comprises 15 residues. Based on the CDR3 plus reference TRBV7-2 and TRBJ2-1, the full variable domain is GAGVSQSPSNKVTEKGKDVELRCDPISGHTALYWYRQSLGQGLEFLIYFQGNSAPDKSGLPSDRFSAERTGGSVSTLTIQRTQQEDSAVYLCASSSPGGYSGEQFFGPGTRLTVL.

This clonotype was seen only a few times. The genes are TRBV7-2 and TRBJ1-2, with TRBD1 identical over 11 bases. V trimming: 6 bases; J trimming: 3 bases; junction bases outside the gene matches: 9. The CDR3 is 16 residues long. The germline gives CDR1 SGHTA, CDR2 FQGNSA. Written as DNA, the CDR3 is TGTGCCAGCAGGCAACCGGGACAGGGGGTTTACTATGGCTACACCTTC. Amino acids: CASRQPGQGVYYGYTF. Full variable domain (rest looked up from reference TRBV7-2 and TRBJ1-2): GAGVSQSPSNKVTEKGKDVELRCDPISGHTALYWYRQSLGQGLEFLIYFQGNSAPDKSGLPSDRFSAERTGGSVSTLTIQRTQQEDSAVYLCASRQPGQGVYYGYTFGSGTRLTVV.

This clonotype has ten or more counts. The chain employs TRBV5-1 and TRBJ2-7, with unresolved D. The ends were cut back, 0 bases at V and 0 bases at J, with 10 bases in the middle. The CDR3 covers 15 residues. From germline, CDR1 is SGHRS and CDR2 YFSETQ. CDR3 DNA: TGCGCCAGCAGCTTGGGAGGCGGCAGCTCCTACGAGCAGTACTTC. Translated: CASSLGGGSSYEQYF.

J is TRBJ1-4 and V is TRBV7-9, with TRBD1 matching 7 bases. Germline CDR1 SEHNR, CDR2 FQNEAQ (reference sequence). V was pared by 8 bases and J by 4 bases, with 10 bases of the junction left unmatched. The CDR3 consists of 15 residues. The CDR3 region has the DNA TGTGCCAGCGTACCCCTCGGGACAGTTAATGAAAAACTGTTTTTT. Encoded protein: CASVPLGTVNEKLFF.

Comment on this clonotype: An end of the junction differs from the germline gene, which may be a read error. The chain recombines TRBV4-3 with TRBJ2-7; D is unclear. Germline V gene lookup returns CDR1 LGHNA and CDR2 YSLEER. This CDR3 is built from 16 residues. CDR3 sequence (DNA): TGCGCCTGCAGTCACCAGATGGGCCCAAGGCTCCACGAGCAGTACTTC. Its translation: CACSHQMGPRLHEQYF.

This clonotype has only a few counts. V gene TRBV7-2 combines with J gene TRBJ2-7, with no clear D. Between the trimmed V and J ends, which lost 7 bases and 4 bases, there was a span of 14 bases. CDR1 and CDR2 from the germline V gene are SGHTA and FQGNSA. This CDR3 is built from 13 residues. In DNA form, the CDR3 reads TGTGCCAGCACCCCAGGAAATGGGTACGAGCAGTACTTC. It yields the protein CASTPGNGYEQYF.

This clonotype was seen a handful of times. This chain links TRBV9 with TRBJ2-1; no definite D call. This CDR3 has 15 amino acids. Trimming stripped 0 bases from V and 0 bases from J, with 7 bases between. In germline, CDR1 is SGDLS, CDR2 YYNGEE. The CDR3 sequence is CASSVGLGSYNEQFF. CDR3 DNA: TGTGCCAGCAGCGTAGGGTTGGGCTCCTACAATGAGCAGTTCTTC.

This clonotype has ten or more counts. This sequence joins TRBV20-1 and TRBJ2-3; TRBD2 might be the D (7 bases). CDR3 length: 14 amino acids. Germline V gene sequence: CDR1 DFQATT, CDR2 SNEGSKA (reference sequence). Trimming took 5 bases from V and 5 from J, leaving 17 bases between them. CDR3 region: CSAVRGARKDTQYF. CDR3 DNA sequence: TGCAGTGCTGTCCGGGGGGCCCGCAAAGATACGCAGTATTTT.

In its sample, this clonotype was seen a few times. The V and J genes are TRBV5-4 and TRBJ2-5; 8 positions agree with TRBD1. Germline CDR1 SGHNT, CDR2 YYREEE (reference sequence). This CDR3 region has 17 residues. Germline trimming cut 4 bases from V and 5 bases from J; bases unmatched to any gene: 16. CDR3 sequence reads: CASSHYFTGGTRETQYF. CDR3 nucleotides: TGTGCCAGCAGCCACTATTTCACAGGGGGAACTCGGGAGACCCAGTACTTC.

A few counts support this clonotype. The chain employs TRBV18 and TRBJ2-5; D remains ambiguous. The CDR3 length is 14 residues. V lost 6 bases, J lost 1 base, and 12 bases lay in between. The germline CDR1 and CDR2 sequences are KGHSH and LQKENI. CDR3 protein: CASSFVVGQETQYF. The CDR3 nucleotides read TGTGCCAGCTCTTTCGTCGTGGGCCAAGAGACCCAGTACTTC.

The chain couples TRBV12-3 or TRBV12-4 to TRBJ2-7; tentative D call: TRBD2 (5 bases). The CDR3 sequence is 13 residues long. Trimming shortened V by 6 bases and J by 7 bases, and 16 bases separated the two germline ends. The CDR3 bases are TGTGCCAGCAGGCCCCTAGGACCGGGGGAGCAGTACTTC. Encoded protein: CASRPLGPGEQYF.

This clonotype was seen repeatedly, ten times or more. This rearrangement joins TRBV12-3 or TRBV12-4 to TRBJ1-4; possibly TRBD1 for D (5 bases). The V gene lost 3 bases and the J gene lost 7 bases, with 9 bases spanning the gap. The CDR3 covers 13 residues. The CDR3 region has the DNA TGTGCCAGCAGTTTGGGACCTGCTGAAAAACTGTTTTTT. This sequence encodes CASSLGPAEKLFF.

This clonotype appeared many times. The chain is built from TRBV7-6 and TRBJ2-1; tentatively, D is TRBD1 (6 bases). The germline V gene has CDR1 SGHVS and CDR2 FNYEAQ. The CDR3 extends over 13 amino acids. V was trimmed by 4 bases and J by 7 bases, leaving 11 bases between them. CDR3 DNA: TGTGCCAGCAGCTACAGGGCCGGTAATGAGCAGTTCTTC. It is translated as CASSYRAGNEQFF. The full variable domain, with the rest looked up from reference TRBV7-6 and TRBJ2-1, is GAGVSQSPRYKVTKRGQDVALRCDPISGHVSLYWYRQALGQGPEFLTYFNYEAQQDKSGLPNDRFSAERPEGSISTLTIQRTEQRDSAMYRCASSYRAGNEQFFGPGTRLTVL.

There are a few counts of this clonotype. The CDR3 DNA sequence: TGTGCCACCAACCCCAGGGGGCCGGACACTGAAGCTTTCTTT. Protein sequence: CATNPRGPDTEAFF. V and J are TRBV10-3 and TRBJ1-1; 8 bases match TRBD1. The CDR3 has 14 amino acids. V shed 10 bases, J shed 3 bases, and the junction held 10 bases outside the gene matches. Looked up from germline, CDR1 is ENHRY and CDR2 is SYGVKD.

V is TRBV11-2 and J is TRBJ2-1; D uncertain. With 7 bases removed from V and 6 bases from J, the gap between germline ends came to 19 bases. The CDR3 is 15 amino acids. Germline-derived CDR1 and CDR2 are SGHAT and FQNNGV. CDR3 in amino acids: CASTVGQIRINEQFF. CDR3 DNA sequence: TGTGCCAGCACCGTCGGGCAAATACGGATCAATGAGCAGTTCTTC.

This clonotype has only a few counts. Germline and junction disagree at one end, which may indicate a read error. The rearrangement uses TRBV20-1 and TRBJ2-1, with D perhaps TRBD1 or TRBD2 (5 bases each). This CDR3 is 11 amino acids long. Germline loops: CDR1 DFQATT, CDR2 SNEGSKA (reference sequence). DNA for the CDR3: TGCAGTGCTAGTGGGACGGTGACTCCCACCTTC. Residues: CSASGTVTPTF.

The chain carries TRBV6-1 and TRBJ2-2, with 9 bases that match TRBD2. The germline V gene encodes CDR1 MNHNS and CDR2 SASEGT. Trimming removed 6 bases from V and 1 base from J; junction bases left unmatched: 6. The CDR3 contains 16 residues. In DNA, the CDR3 is TGTGCCAGCAGAACGACTAGCGGAAGGAACACCGGGGAGCTGTTTTTT. Protein product: CASRTTSGRNTGELFF.

This clonotype was observed many times. The chain couples TRBV18 to TRBJ2-2; 10 nucleotides agree with TRBD2. Trimming removed 3 bases from V and 0 bases from J; junction bases left unmatched: 16. This CDR3 contains 21 residues. The germline gives CDR1 KGHSH, CDR2 LQKENI. CDR3 residues: CASSPVRISGRGLANTGELFF. The CDR3 DNA follows: TGTGCCAGCTCACCTGTACGGATAAGCGGGAGGGGTCTCGCGAACACCGGGGAGCTGTTTTTT.

This clonotype was observed a handful of times. Germline is not matched at one junction end, which may reflect a read error. This chain uses TRBV3-1 with TRBJ2-3; 12 bases are shared with TRBD2. The CDR3 runs to 18 residues. Looked up from germline, CDR1 is LGHDT and CDR2 is YNNKEL (reference sequence). The CDR3 DNA reads TGTGCCAGCTGCCAAGATCTTGGACTAGCGGGAATATCAGATACGCAGTATTTT. It yields the protein CASCQDLGLAGISDTQYF.

This sequence joins TRBV5-5 and TRBJ2-7; no reliable D call. The CDR3 contains 12 residues. With 2 bases removed from V and 3 bases from J, the gap between germline ends came to 6 bases. Looked up from germline, CDR1 is SGHKS and CDR2 is YYEKEE (reference sequence). Here the CDR3 reads CASSFGIYEQYF. CDR3 DNA: TGTGCCAGCAGCTTTGGGATCTACGAGCAGTACTTC.

V usage is TRBV19 and J usage is TRBJ2-7; D gene uncertain. This CDR3 has 12 amino acids. Germline CDR1 is LNHDA and CDR2 is SQIVND (reference sequence). The ends were cut back, 3 bases at V and 1 base at J, with 4 bases in the middle. The CDR3 DNA is TGTGCCAGTAGTATGAGATCCTACGAGCAGTACTTC. Its protein product is CASSMRSYEQYF.

This clonotype was detected only a few times. V is TRBV12-3 or TRBV12-4 and J is TRBJ2-1, with D perhaps matching TRBD1 or TRBD2 (6 bases each). CDR3 size: 12 residues. Trimming pared 8 bases from V and 7 bases from J, leaving 12 bases between. The CDR3 here is CASGRRGNEQFF. The CDR3 coding sequence is TGTGCCAGCGGGAGGAGGGGGAATGAGCAGTTCTTC.

This clonotype was found many times. The V call is TRBV12-3 or TRBV12-4, the J call TRBJ2-5; a weak D match, TRBD1 (5 bases). The CDR3 sequence is 11 residues long. Trimming cost V 8 bases and J 4 bases, with 8 bases left between them. CDR3 nucleotide sequence: TGTGCCAGCGAAAGGGGAGAGACCCAGTACTTC. The encoded protein is CASERGETQYF.

This clonotype came up many times. The V call is TRBV9, the J call TRBJ2-2; D possibly corresponds to TRBD2 (5 bases). V shed 0 bases and J shed 10 bases, with 13 bases lying between them. The CDR3 is 14 amino acids. Germline CDR1 and CDR2: SGDLS and YYNGEE. The CDR3 region is CASSVGPTTLELFF. CDR3 DNA sequence: TGTGCCAGCAGCGTAGGACCGACTACCCTGGAGCTGTTTTTT. Full variable domain (missing parts from reference TRBV9 and TRBJ2-2): DSGVTQTPKHLITATGQRVTLRCSPRSGDLSVYWYQQSLDQGLQFLIQYYNGEERAKGNILERFSAQQFPDLHSELNLSSLELGDSALYFCASSVGPTTLELFFGEGSRLTVL.